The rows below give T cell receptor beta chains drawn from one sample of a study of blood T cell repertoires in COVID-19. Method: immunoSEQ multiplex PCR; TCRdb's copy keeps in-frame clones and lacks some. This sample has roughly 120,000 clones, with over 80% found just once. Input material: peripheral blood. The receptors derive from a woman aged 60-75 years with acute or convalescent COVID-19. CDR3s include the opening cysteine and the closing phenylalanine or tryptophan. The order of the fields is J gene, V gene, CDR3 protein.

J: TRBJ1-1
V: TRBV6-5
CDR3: CASRARGNTEAFF

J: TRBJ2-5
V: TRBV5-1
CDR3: CASSATSGRVETQYF

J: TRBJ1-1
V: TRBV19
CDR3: CASSRDRGVTEAFF

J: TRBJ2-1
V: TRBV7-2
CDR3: CASSEPRDYQFF

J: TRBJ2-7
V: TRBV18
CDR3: CASSPRDRRLEQYF

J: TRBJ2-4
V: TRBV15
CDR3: CATSRDRGKNIQYF

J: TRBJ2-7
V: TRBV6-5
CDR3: CASDAWDRVAEQYF

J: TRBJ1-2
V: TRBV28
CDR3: CAEWGDAYGYTF

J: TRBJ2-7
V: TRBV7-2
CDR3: CASSLRRGGQYEQYF

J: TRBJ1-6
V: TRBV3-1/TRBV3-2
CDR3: CASSPREGQNSPLHF

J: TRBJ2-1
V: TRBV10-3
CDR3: CAISEIGGSSYNEQFF

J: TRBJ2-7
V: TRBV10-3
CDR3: CAISGRGTYEQYF

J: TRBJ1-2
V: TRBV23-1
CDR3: CASRLPISGGIGYTF

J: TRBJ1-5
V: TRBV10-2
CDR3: CASSDQEGDQPQHF

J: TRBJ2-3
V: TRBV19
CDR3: CATGLTSTDTQYF

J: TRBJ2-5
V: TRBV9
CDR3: CASSPTGTGLLTQYF

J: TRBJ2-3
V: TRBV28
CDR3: CASSFLGGRDTQYF

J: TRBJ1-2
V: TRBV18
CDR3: CASSRGLQGWDTF

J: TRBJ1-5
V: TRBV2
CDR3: CASSDAGRGSNQPQHF

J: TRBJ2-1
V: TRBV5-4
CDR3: CASSLVGSGSEQFF

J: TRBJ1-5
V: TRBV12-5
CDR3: CASGPGQGGQPQHF

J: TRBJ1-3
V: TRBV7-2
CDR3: CASSLAPGGNTIYF

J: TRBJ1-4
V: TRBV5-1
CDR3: CASSLAGSPGGEKLFF

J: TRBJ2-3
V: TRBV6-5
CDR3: CASLSGTVTDTQYF

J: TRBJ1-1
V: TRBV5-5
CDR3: CASSNTRAEAFF

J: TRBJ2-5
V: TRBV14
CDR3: CASSLGTSSQETQYF

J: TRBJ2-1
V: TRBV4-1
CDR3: CASSKGLAGLYNEQFF

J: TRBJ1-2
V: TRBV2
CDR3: CASMLGHAGYTF

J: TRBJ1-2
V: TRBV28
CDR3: CASSLIHYGYTF

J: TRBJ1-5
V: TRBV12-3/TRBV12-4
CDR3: CASSSRTGEIQHF

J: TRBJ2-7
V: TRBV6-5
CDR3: CASSYGTGLSYEQYF

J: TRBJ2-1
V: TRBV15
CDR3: CATSRDSRRREGGNGEQFF

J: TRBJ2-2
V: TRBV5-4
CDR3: CASSPPRAHTGELFF

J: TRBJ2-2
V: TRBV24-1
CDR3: CATSEEFGELFF

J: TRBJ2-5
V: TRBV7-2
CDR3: CASSLVQGRTQYF

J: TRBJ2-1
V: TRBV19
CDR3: CASSTLAGKREQFF

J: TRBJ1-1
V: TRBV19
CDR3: CASGKTRGRGAEAFF

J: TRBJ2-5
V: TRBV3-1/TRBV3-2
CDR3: CASSWTGEETQYF

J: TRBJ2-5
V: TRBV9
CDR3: CASSVELGQETQYF

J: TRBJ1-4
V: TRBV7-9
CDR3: CASSYGNGEKLFF

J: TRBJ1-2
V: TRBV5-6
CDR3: CASSWGQGNYGYTF

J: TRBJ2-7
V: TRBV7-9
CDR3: CASSLRRGSSYEQYF

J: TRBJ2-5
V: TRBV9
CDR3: CASSVSFHSGQETQYF

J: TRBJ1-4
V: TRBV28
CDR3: CASSPGQGEYEKLFF

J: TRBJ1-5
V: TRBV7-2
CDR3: CASSLVQGNQPQHF

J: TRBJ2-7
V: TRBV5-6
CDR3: CASSLETGGSEQYF

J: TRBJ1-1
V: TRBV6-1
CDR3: CASSESLNTEAFF

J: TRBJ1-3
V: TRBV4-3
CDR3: CASSQAAQGSGNTIYF

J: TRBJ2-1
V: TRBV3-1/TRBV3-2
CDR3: CASSQLGGYNEQFF

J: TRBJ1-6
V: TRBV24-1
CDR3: CATSDFNRWGRADSPLHF

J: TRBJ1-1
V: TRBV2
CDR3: CASSKQGATEAFF

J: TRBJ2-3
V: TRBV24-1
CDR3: CATSDKLTQYF

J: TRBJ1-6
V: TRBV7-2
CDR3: CASSRDRAQNSPLHF